This T cell receptor (beta chain) was profiled in a study of T-cell reconstitution after alpha-beta-depleted transplantation in children. This CDR3 contains 11 residues. The V end lost 6 bases, the J end lost 5 bases, and 9 bases lay between the germline ends. The germline V gene encodes CDR1 SGHRS and CDR2 YFSETQ. The sample holds a few counts of this clonotype. TCRbeta library construction was performed incorporating unique molecular identifiers. TCRdb re-derived calls from the PCR reads in MiXCR, one entry per CDR3 protein. The repertoire has fewer than 1 million distinct CDR3 sequences, under 20% of them found once; the top ten carry approximately 4.5%.

The rearrangement uses TRBV5-1 and TRBJ2-7, with D hard to call. The sequence derives from a male patient aged 10 to 17 who had a stem cell transplant for acute lymphoblastic leukemia, so the T cells may come from the graft donor. Material: PBMCs, mostly from graft donor cells, obtained 360 days after TCRalphabeta/CD19-depleted stem cell transplant. The CDR3 loop reads CASTIADEQYF. In DNA form, the CDR3 reads TGCGCCAGCACAATAGCCGACGAGCAGTACTTC.